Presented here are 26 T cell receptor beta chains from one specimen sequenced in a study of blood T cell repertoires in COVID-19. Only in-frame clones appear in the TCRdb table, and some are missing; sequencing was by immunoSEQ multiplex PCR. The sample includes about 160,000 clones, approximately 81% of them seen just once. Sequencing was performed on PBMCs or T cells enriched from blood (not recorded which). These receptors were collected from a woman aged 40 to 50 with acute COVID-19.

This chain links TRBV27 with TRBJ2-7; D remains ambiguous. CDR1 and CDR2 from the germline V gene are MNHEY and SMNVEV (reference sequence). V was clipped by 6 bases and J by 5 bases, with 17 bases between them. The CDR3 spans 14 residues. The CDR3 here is CASRPIESPNEQYF. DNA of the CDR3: TGTGCCAGCAGACCGATAGAGAGTCCTAACGAGCAGTACTTC.

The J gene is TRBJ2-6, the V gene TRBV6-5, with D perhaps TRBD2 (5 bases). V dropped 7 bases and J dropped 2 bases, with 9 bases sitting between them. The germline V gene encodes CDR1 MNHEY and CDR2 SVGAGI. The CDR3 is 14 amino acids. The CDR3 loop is CASTEGAGANVLTF. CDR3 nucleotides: TGTGCCAGCACCGAGGGTGCTGGGGCCAACGTCCTGACTTTC.

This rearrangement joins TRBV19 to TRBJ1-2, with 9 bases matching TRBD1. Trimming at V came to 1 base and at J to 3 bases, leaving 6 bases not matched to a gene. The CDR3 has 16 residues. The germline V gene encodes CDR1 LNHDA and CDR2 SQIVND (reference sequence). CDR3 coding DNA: TGTGCCAGTAGTATAGGACGGGACAGGGATCACTATGGCTACACCTTC. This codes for CASSIGRDRDHYGYTF.

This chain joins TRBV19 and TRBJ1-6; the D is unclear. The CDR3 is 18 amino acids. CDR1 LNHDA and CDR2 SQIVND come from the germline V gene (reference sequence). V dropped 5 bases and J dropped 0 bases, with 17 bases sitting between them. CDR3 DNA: TGTGCCAGTAGTGACTCGTTCGAGGGAAGCTCCTATAATTCACCCCTCCACTTT. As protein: CASSDSFEGSSYNSPLHF.

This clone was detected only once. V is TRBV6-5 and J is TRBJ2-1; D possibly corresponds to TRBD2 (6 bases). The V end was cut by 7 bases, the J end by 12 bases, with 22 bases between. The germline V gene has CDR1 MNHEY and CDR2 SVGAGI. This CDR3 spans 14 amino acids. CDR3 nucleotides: TGTGCCAGCACGATCCGGGGCCCCGCCGGGGGGCAGTTCTTC. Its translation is CASTIRGPAGGQFF.

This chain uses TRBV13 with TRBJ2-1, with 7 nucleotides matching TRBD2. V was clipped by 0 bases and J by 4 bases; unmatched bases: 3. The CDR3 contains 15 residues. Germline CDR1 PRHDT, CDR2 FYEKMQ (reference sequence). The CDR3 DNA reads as TGTGCCAGCAGCTTAGGGCGGGAGAGTTACAATGAGCAGTTCTTC. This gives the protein CASSLGRESYNEQFF.

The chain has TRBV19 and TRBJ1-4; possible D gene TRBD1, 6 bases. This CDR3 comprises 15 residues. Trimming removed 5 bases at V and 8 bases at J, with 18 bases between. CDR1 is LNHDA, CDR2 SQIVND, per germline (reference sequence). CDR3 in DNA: TGTGCCAGTAGTCCTACAGGGAGGGTGGAGGAAAAACTGTTTTTT. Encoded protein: CASSPTGRVEEKLFF.

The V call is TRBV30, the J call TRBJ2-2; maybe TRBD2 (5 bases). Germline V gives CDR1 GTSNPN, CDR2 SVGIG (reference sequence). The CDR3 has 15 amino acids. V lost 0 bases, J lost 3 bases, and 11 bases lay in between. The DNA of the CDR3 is TGTGCCTGGAGTGTATCGGGGTCTCACACCGGGGAGCTGTTTTTT. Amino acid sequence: CAWSVSGSHTGELFF.

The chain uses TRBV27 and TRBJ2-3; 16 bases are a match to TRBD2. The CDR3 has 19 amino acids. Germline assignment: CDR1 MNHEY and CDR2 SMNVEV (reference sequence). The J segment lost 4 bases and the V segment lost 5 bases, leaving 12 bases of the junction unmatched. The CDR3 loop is CASSKKPGLAGGPSDTQYF. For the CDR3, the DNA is TGTGCCAGCAGTAAAAAGCCGGGACTAGCGGGAGGGCCTTCAGATACGCAGTATTTT.

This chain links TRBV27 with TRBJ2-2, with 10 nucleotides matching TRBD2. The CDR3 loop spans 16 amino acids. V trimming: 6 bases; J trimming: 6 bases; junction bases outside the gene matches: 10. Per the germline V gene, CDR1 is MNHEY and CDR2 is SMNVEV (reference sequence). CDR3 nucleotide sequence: TGTGCCAGCAGCCCAGCGGGAGGGCCGGCGTCCGGGGAGCTGTTTTTT. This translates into CASSPAGGPASGELFF.

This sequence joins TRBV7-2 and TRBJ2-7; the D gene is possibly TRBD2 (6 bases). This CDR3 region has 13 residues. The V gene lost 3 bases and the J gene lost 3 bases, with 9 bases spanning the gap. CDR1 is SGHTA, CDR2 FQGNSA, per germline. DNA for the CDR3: TGTGCCAGCAGCTTTGTGGAGGGCTACGAGCAGTACGTC. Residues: CASSFVEGYEQYV.

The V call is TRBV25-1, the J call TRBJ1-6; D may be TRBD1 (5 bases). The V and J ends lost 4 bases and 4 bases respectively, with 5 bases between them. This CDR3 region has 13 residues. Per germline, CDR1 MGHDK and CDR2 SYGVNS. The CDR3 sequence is CASSGTYNSPLHF. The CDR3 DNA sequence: TGTGCCAGCAGTGGGACATATAATTCACCCCTCCACTTT.

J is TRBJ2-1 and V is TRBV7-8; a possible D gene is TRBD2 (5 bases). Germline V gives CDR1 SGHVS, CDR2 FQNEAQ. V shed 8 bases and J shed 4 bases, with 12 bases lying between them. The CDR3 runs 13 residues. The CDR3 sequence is CASLEASYNEQFF. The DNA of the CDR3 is TGTGCCAGCCTGGAGGCCAGTTACAATGAGCAGTTCTTC.

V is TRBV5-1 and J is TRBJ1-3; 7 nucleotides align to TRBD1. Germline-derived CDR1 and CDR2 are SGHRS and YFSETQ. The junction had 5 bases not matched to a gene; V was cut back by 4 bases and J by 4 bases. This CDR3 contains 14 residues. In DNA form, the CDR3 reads TGCGCCAGCAGCGAAACAGGGGTCGGAAACACCATATATTTT. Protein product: CASSETGVGNTIYF. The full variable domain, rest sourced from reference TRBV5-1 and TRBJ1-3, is KAGVTQTPRYLIKTRGQQVTLSCSPISGHRSVSWYQQTPGQGLQFLFEYFSETQRNKGNFPGRFSGRQFSNSRSEMNVSTLELGDSALYLCASSETGVGNTIYFGEGSWLTVV.

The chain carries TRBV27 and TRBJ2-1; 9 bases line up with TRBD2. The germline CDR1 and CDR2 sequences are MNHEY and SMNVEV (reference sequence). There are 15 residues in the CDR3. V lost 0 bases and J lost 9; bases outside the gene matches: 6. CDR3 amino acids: CASSLSREGRFEQFF. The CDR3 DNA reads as TGTGCCAGCAGTTTATCGCGGGAGGGCCGGTTTGAGCAGTTCTTC.

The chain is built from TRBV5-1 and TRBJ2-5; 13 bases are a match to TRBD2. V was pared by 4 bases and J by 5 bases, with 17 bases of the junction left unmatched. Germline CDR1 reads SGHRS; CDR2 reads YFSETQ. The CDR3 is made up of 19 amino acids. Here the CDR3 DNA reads TGCGCCAGCAGCACCGGACTAGCGGGAGCAATCCTTGGGAGGGAGACCCAGTACTTC. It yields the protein CASSTGLAGAILGRETQYF.

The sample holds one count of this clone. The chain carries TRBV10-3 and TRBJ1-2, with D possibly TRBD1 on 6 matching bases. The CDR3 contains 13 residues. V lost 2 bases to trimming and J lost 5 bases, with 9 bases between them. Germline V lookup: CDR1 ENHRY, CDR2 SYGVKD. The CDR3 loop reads CAISEAQGYGYTF. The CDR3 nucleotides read TGTGCCATCAGTGAGGCGCAGGGGTATGGCTACACCTTC.

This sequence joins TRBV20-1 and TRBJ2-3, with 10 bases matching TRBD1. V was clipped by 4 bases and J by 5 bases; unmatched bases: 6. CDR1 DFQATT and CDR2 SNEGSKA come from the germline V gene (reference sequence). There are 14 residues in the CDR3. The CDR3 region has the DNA TGCAGTGCTACTGACAGGGGGCGTAAAGATACGCAGTATTTT. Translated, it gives CSATDRGRKDTQYF.

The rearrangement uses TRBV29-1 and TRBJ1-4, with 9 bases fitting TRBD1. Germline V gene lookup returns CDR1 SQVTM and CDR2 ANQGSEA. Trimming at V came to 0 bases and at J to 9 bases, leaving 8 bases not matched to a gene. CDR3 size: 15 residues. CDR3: CSVEEGTGSRQKLFF. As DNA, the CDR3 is TGCAGCGTTGAAGAAGGGACAGGGTCAAGACAAAAACTGTTTTTT.

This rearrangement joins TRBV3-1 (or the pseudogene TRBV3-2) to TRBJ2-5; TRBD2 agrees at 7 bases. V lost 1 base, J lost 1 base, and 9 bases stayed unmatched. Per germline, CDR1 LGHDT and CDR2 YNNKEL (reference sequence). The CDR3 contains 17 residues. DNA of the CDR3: TGTGCCAGCAGCCAAGCCCCTGGGACGGGAGGCCAAGAGACCCAGTACTTC. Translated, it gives CASSQAPGTGGQETQYF.

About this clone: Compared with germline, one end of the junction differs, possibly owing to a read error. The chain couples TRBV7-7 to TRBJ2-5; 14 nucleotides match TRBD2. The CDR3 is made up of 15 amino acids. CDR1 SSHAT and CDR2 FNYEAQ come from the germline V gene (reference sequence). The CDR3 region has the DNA TGTGCTAGCAGCCCTGGACTAGCGGGAGGAGAGACCCAGTACTTC. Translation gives CASSPGLAGGETQYF. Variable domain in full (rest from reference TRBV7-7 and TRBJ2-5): GAGVSQSPRYKVTKRGQDVTLRCDPISSHATLYWYQQALGQGPEFLTYFNYEAQPDKSGLPSDRFSAERPEGSISTLTIQRTEQRDSAMYRCASSPGLAGGETQYFGPGTRLLVL.

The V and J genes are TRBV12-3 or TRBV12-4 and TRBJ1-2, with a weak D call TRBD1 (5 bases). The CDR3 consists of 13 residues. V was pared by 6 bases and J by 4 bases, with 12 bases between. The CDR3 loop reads CASSLDSIYGYTF. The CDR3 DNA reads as TGTGCCAGCAGCCTTGACAGCATCTATGGCTACACCTTC.

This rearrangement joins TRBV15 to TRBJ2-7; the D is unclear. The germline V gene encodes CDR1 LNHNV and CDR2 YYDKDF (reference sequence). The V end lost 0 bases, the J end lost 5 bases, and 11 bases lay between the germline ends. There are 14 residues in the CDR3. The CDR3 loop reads CATSRDRTVNEQYF. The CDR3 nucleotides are TGTGCCACCAGCAGAGATCGTACAGTAAACGAGCAGTACTTC.

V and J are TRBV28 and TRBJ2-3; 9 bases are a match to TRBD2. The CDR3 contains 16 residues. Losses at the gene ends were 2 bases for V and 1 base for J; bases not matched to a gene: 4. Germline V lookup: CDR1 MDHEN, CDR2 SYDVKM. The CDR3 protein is CASSLVLAGGTDTQYF. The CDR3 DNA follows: TGTGCCAGCAGTTTAGTGTTAGCGGGAGGCACAGATACGCAGTATTTT.

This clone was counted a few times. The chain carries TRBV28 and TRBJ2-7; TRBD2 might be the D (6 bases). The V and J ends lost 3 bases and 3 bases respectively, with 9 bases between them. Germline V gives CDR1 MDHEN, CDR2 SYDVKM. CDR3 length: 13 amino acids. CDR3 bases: TGTGCCAGCAGTTTGTCGGGGGTCTACGAGCAGTACGTC. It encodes CASSLSGVYEQYV.

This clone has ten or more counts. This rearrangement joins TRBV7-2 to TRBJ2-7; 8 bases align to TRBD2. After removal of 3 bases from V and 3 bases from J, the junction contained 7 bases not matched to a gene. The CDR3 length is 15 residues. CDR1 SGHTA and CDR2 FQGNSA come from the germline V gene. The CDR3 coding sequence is TGTGCCAGCAGCTTTGTCGCGGGAGGCATCTACGAGCAGTACGTC. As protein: CASSFVAGGIYEQYV.